This T cell receptor beta chain was identified in a study of tumor and adjacent non-tumor tissue in lung cancer. Study-wide points: Patients with more diverse tumor TCRs had worse survival.

The template was RNA from unsorted bulk tissue. This CDR3 is 13 amino acids long. Germline V gene sequence: CDR1 MNHNS, CDR2 SASEGT. This clonotype was recorded only once. Its antigen is unknown. Three rounds of nested PCR, following a modified ARM-PCR protocol, produced the TCRbeta library. TCRdb analysed the multiplex PCR reads with MiXCR anew, one entry per CDR3 protein. The sample yields some 78,000 distinct CDR3 sequences, roughly 76% seen once. Sequencing was carried out using lung tumor tissue. The sequence was obtained from a woman between 50 and 59 years old with non-small cell lung cancer. This chain uses TRBV6-1 with TRBJ2-1; a possible D gene is TRBD2 (6 bases). Here the CDR3 DNA reads TGTACTAGCAGTGAAGGGATCTACAATGAGCAGTTCTTC. Translating gives CTSSEGIYNEQFF.